These T cell receptor beta chains were read from a single sample in a study of siplizumab effects on memory and regulatory T cells. Their specific antigens are unknown. Sequencing used immunoSEQ multiplex PCR; TCRdb keeps in-frame clones, though not all of them. Of 15,000 to 20,000 clones listed, 44% are singletons. Sequences were obtained from CFSE-low (dividing) CD4+ T cells sorted from an allogeneic mixed lymphocyte reaction. The receptors shown here come from a human donor in good health; the cells came from an allogeneic mixed lymphocyte reaction. Some clones in this sample may be carry-over from other donors' samples. Each CDR3 is given with its conserved first and last residue. Each record gives: clone size, D gene, CDR3 length, J gene, V gene, CDR3 DNA, CDR3 protein. The D gene is left open where the match is weak. Clone size, where shown, is once, few, many, or a class for clones that have expanded.

clone_size: few; d_call: TRBD1; cdr3_length: 14; j_call: TRBJ1-1; v_call: TRBV5-1; cdr3_nt: TGCGCCAGCAGCACCGGACAGGTGAACACTGAAGCTTTCTTT; cdr3_aa: CASSTGQVNTEAFF
clone_size: .; d_call: .; cdr3_length: 13; j_call: TRBJ1-1; v_call: TRBV7-3; cdr3_nt: TGTGCCAGCAGCTTTCTCATGAACACTGAAGCTTTCTTT; cdr3_aa: CASSFLMNTEAFF
clone_size: .; d_call: .; cdr3_length: 15; j_call: TRBJ2-1; v_call: TRBV15; cdr3_nt: TGTGCCACCAGCAACCTCAAAGGAAGTTTGAATGAGCAGTTCTTC; cdr3_aa: CATSNLKGSLNEQFF
clone_size: .; d_call: TRBD1; cdr3_length: 16; j_call: TRBJ1-1; v_call: TRBV7-9; cdr3_nt: TGTGCCAGCAGCTTAACACCGGGACAGGGAAAGACTGAAGCTTTCTTT; cdr3_aa: CASSLTPGQGKTEAFF
clone_size: .; d_call: .; cdr3_length: 15; j_call: TRBJ1-2; v_call: TRBV6-5; cdr3_nt: TGTGCCAGCAGCCGTGGACAGCTCCATAACTATGGCTACACCTTC; cdr3_aa: CASSRGQLHNYGYTF
clone_size: .; d_call: TRBD2; cdr3_length: 14; j_call: TRBJ2-3; v_call: TRBV9; cdr3_nt: TGTGCCAGCAGCCTCTTAGCGGGAGGGCGCACGCAGTATTTT; cdr3_aa: CASSLLAGGRTQYF
clone_size: .; d_call: .; cdr3_length: 13; j_call: TRBJ2-2; v_call: TRBV27; cdr3_nt: TGTGCCAGCAGTTTAGGGAACACCGGGGAGCTGTTTTTT; cdr3_aa: CASSLGNTGELFF
clone_size: many; d_call: .; cdr3_length: 17; j_call: TRBJ2-3; v_call: TRBV7-9; cdr3_nt: TGTGCCAGCAGCCAATGGGCACAAACGAAAAGCACAGATACGCAGTATTTT; cdr3_aa: CASSQWAQTKSTDTQYF
clone_size: .; d_call: .; cdr3_length: 15; j_call: TRBJ2-1; v_call: TRBV19; cdr3_nt: TGTGCCAGTAGTATAGGGAGGGGGTTCTTAGTTGAGCAGTTCTTC; cdr3_aa: CASSIGRGFLVEQFF
clone_size: once; d_call: .; cdr3_length: 16; j_call: TRBJ2-2; v_call: TRBV19; cdr3_nt: TGTGCCAGTAGTAGGCTCAGGGCGAGGAGCGGCGGGGAGCTGTTTTTT; cdr3_aa: CASSRLRARSGGELFF
clone_size: .; d_call: .; cdr3_length: 16; j_call: TRBJ1-6; v_call: TRBV27; cdr3_nt: TGTGCCAGCAGTTTAACCATATCAGGGGCTAACTCACCCCTCCACTTT; cdr3_aa: CASSLTISGANSPLHF
clone_size: .; d_call: .; cdr3_length: 14; j_call: TRBJ1-3; v_call: TRBV6-6; cdr3_nt: TGTGCCAGCAGCACAGGGTTCTCTGGAAACACCATATATTTT; cdr3_aa: CASSTGFSGNTIYF
clone_size: few; d_call: TRBD1; cdr3_length: 16; j_call: TRBJ1-6; v_call: TRBV27; cdr3_nt: TGTGCCAGCAGTCCCCGGACAGGGGCCCCTAATTCACCCCTCCACTTT; cdr3_aa: CASSPRTGAPNSPLHF
clone_size: .; d_call: TRBD2; cdr3_length: 15; j_call: TRBJ2-5; v_call: TRBV2; cdr3_nt: TGTGCCAGCACCCGACTAGCGGGGGTTCAAGAGACCCAGTACTTC; cdr3_aa: CASTRLAGVQETQYF
clone_size: .; d_call: .; cdr3_length: 14; j_call: TRBJ2-7; v_call: TRBV5-1; cdr3_nt: TGCGCCAGCAGCCAGAGACTTGTACCCTACGAGCAGTACTTC; cdr3_aa: CASSQRLVPYEQYF
clone_size: .; d_call: .; cdr3_length: 13; j_call: TRBJ1-2; v_call: TRBV11-2; cdr3_nt: TGTGCCAGCAGCTTAGCCGGAGTCTATGGCTACACCTTC; cdr3_aa: CASSLAGVYGYTF
clone_size: .; d_call: .; cdr3_length: 12; j_call: TRBJ2-7; v_call: TRBV30; cdr3_nt: TGTGCCTGGTCTCAGGGGGGGTACGAGCAGTACTTC; cdr3_aa: CAWSQGGYEQYF